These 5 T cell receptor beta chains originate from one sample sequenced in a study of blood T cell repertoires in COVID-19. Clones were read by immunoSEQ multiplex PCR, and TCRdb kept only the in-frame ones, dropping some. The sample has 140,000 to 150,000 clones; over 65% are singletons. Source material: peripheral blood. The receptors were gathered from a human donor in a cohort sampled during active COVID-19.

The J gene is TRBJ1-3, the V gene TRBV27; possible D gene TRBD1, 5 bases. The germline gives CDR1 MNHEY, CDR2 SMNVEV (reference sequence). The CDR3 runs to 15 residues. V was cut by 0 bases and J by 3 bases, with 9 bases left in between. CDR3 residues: CASSLSRDSGNTIYF. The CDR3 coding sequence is TGTGCCAGCAGTTTATCGCGAGACAGTGGAAACACCATATATTTT.

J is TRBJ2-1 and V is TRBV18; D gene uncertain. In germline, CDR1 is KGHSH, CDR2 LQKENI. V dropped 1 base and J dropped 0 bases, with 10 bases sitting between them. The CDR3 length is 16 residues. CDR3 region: CASSPRDTSSYNEQFF. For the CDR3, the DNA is TGTGCCAGCTCACCACGAGACACGAGCTCCTACAATGAGCAGTTCTTC.

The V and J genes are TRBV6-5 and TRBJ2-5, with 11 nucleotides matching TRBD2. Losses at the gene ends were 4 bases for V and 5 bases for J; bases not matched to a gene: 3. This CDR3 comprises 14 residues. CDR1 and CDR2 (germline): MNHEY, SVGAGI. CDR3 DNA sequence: TGTGCCAGCAGTTTGGGACTAGCGGTTGAGACCCAGTACTTC. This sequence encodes CASSLGLAVETQYF.

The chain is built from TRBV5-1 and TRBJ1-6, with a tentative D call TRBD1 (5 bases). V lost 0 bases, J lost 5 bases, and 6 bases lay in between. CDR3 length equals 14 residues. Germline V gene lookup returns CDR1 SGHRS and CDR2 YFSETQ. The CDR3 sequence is CASSLGQNNSPLHF. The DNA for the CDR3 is TGCGCCAGCAGCTTGGGACAGAATAATTCACCCCTCCACTTT.

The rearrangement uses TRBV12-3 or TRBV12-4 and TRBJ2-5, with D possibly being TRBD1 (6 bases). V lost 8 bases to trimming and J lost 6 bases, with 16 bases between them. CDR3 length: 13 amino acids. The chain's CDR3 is CASRLQGLKTQYF. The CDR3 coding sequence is TGTGCCAGCCGCCTGCAGGGGTTGAAGACCCAGTACTTC.